This T cell receptor beta chain was obtained from a study of monozygotic twins with inflammatory bowel disease. Overall study findings and caveats: Evidence did not back any single strong signal or clonotype linked to IBD.

Across eight separate reactions for each sample, cDNA was made. TCRdb re-called the 5' RACE reads; one entry per CDR3 protein, DNA not given. In total, the table holds about 210,000 distinct CDR3 sequences. Germline loops: CDR1 SGHNT, CDR2 YYREEE (reference sequence). The CDR3 spans 15 residues. As regards this clonotype: Its antigen is unknown.

The sample comprised blood. The clonotype comes from a human donor with ulcerative colitis or Crohn's disease, or a healthy co-twin of an affected twin (not recorded which). J is TRBJ1-2 and V is TRBV5-4; absent DNA, TCRdb's TRBD1 call cannot be checked. CDR3 in amino acids: CASSSPPTGDYGYTF.